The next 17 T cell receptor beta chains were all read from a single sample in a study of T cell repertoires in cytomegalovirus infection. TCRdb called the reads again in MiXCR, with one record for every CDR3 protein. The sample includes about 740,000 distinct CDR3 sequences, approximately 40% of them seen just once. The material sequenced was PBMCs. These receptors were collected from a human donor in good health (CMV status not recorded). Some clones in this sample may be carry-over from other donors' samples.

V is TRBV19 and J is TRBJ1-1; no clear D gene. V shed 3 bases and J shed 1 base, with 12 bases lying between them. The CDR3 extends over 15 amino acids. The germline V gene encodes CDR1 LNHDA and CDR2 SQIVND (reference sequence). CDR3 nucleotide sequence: TGTGCCAGTAGTATTGAGAGGGCGGAGAACACTGAAGCTTTCTTT. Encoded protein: CASSIERAENTEAFF.

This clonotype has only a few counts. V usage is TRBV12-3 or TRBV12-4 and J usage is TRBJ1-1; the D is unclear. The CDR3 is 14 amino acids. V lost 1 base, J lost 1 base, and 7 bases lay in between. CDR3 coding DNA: TGTGCCAGCAGTTTAGAGTGGTCGAACACTGAAGCTTTCTTT. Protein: CASSLEWSNTEAFF.

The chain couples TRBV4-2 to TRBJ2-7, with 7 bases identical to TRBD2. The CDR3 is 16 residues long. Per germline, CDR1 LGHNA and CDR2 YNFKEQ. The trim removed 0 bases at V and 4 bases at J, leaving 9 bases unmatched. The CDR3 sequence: CASSQDSSSGAYEQYF. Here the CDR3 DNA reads TGTGCCAGCAGCCAAGATTCGTCGAGCGGGGCTTACGAGCAGTACTTC.

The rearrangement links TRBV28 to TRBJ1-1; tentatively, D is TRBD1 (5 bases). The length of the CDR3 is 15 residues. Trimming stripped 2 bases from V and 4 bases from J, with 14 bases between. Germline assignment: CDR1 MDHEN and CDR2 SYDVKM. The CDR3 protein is CASSLGVTGFTEAFF. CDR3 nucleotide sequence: TGTGCCAGCAGTTTAGGGGTAACAGGCTTCACTGAAGCTTTCTTT.

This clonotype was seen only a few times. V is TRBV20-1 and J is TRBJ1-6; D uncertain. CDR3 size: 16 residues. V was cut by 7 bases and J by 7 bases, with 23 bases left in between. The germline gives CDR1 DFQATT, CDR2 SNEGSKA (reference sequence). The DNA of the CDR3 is TGCAGTGTAAGAGATGGGAAACGGAGAGGCAATTCACCCCTCCACTTT. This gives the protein CSVRDGKRRGNSPLHF.

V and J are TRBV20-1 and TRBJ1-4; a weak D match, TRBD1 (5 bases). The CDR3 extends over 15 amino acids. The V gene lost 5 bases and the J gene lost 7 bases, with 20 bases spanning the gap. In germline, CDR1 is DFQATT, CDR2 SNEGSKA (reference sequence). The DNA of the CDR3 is TGCAGTGCTCCGACCCCCCTGGGGCAGGGTGAAAAACTGTTTTTT. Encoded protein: CSAPTPLGQGEKLFF.

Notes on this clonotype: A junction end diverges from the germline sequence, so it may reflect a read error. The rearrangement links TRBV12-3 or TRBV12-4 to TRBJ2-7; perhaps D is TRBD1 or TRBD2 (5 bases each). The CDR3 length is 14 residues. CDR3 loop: CASSLGVNSYEPYF. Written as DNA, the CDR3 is TGTGCCAGCAGTTTGGGGGTCAACTCCTACGAGCCGTACTTC.

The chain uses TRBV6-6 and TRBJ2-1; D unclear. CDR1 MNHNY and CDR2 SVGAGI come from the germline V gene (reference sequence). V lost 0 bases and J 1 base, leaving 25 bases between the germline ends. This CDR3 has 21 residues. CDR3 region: CASSYSTPPSYVGRSYNEQFF. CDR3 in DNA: TGTGCCAGCAGTTACTCGACCCCACCTAGTTACGTAGGACGGTCCTACAATGAGCAGTTCTTC.

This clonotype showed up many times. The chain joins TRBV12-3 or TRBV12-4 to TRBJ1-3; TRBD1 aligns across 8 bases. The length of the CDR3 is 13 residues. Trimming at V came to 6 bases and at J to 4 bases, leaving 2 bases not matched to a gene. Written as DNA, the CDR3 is TGTGCCAGCAGCCGGGACAGGGGAAACACCATATATTTT. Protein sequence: CASSRDRGNTIYF.

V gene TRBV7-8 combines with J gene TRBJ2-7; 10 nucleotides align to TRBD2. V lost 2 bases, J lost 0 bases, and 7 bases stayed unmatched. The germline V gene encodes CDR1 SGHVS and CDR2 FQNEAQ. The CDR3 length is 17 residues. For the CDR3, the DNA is TGTGCCAGCAGCTTATTCGTCGGGACTAGCGACTCCTACGAGCAGTACTTC. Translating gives CASSLFVGTSDSYEQYF.

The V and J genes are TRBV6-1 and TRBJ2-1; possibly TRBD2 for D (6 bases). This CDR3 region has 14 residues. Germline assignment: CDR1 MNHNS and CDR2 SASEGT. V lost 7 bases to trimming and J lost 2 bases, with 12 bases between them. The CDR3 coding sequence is TGTGCCAGCACCCCGGGACTGACCTACAATGAGCAGTTCTTC. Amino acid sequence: CASTPGLTYNEQFF.

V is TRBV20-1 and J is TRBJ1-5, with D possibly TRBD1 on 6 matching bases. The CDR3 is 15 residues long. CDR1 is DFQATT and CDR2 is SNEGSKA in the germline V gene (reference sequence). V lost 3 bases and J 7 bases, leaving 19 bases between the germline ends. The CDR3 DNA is TGCAGTGCTAGGGACGGGGAACAGGGAGGACAGCCCCAGCATTTT. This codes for CSARDGEQGGQPQHF.

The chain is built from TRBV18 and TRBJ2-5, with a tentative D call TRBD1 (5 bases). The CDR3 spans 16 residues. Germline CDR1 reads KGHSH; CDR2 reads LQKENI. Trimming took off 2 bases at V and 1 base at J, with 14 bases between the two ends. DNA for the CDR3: TGTGCCAGCTCACCAAGAAGGGGTTGGCCCCAAGAGACCCAGTACTTC. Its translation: CASSPRRGWPQETQYF.

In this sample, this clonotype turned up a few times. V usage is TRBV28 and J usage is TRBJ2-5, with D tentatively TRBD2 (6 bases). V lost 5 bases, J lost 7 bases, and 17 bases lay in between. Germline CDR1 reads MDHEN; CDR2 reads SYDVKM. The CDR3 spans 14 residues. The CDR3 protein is CASSLSGGEGTQYF. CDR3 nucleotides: TGTGCCAGCAGTCTCTCCGGGGGAGAGGGGACCCAGTACTTC. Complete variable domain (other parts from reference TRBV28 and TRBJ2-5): DVKVTQSSRYLVKRTGEKVFLECVQDMDHENMFWYRQDPGLGLRLIYFSYDVKMKEKGDIPEGYSVSREKKERFSLILESASTNQTSMYLCASSLSGGEGTQYFGPGTRLLVL.

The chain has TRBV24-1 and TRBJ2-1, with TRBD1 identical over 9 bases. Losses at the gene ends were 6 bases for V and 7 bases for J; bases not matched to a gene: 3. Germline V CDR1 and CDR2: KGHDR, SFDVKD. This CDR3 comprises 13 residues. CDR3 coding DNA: TGTGCCACCAGTTACAGGGGGCTGAATGAGCAGTTCTTC. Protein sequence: CATSYRGLNEQFF.

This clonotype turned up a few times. CDR3 DNA: TGTGCCAGCAGTGAATGGAAGGGTGCCCCTCGAGAGCAGTACTTC. As protein: CASSEWKGAPREQYF. The genes are TRBV6-1 and TRBJ2-7; unclear D gene. V was clipped by 2 bases and J by 7 bases, with 18 bases between them. CDR3 size: 15 residues. The germline CDR1 and CDR2 sequences are MNHNS and SASEGT.

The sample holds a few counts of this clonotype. The CDR3 loop reads CASSLGGRASYEQYF. CDR3 nucleotides: TGTGCCAGCAGCTTAGGGGGCAGGGCCTCCTACGAGCAGTACTTC. The chain is built from TRBV7-8 and TRBJ2-7, with D possibly matching TRBD1 (5 bases). Germline V gene lookup returns CDR1 SGHVS and CDR2 FQNEAQ. There are 15 residues in the CDR3. With 1 base removed from V and 0 bases from J, the gap between germline ends came to 10 bases.